A selection of T cell receptor beta chains follows, all from one sample in a study of T cells in Graves' hyperthyroidism and ophthalmopathy. A single record per CDR3 protein comes from TCRdb applying MiXCR to the multiplex PCR reads. The repertoire holds 550,000 to 650,000 distinct CDR3 sequences, roughly 14% seen once, with less than 6% in the top ten. The sample was blood. These receptors were obtained from a woman aged 25-40 years with Graves' hyperthyroidism that later progressed to Graves' ophthalmopathy. The CDR3 runs from the conserved cysteine through the conserved F or W. A D gene is named only where the DNA matches it firmly. Part of the rows lack a size; the others show once, few, many or a class for expanded clones.

d_call	cdr3_length	v_call	clone_size	j_call	cdr3_nt	cdr3_aa
TRBD2	16	TRBV12-3/TRBV12-4	many	TRBJ2-3	TGTGCCAGCAGTTTTGGAGCGGGAGGGAACACAGATACGCAGTATTTT	CASSFGAGGNTDTQYF
TRBD2	18	TRBV4-1	few	TRBJ2-7	TGCGCCAGCAGCCATGCCTTTCCGGGACTAGCGGGAGGGACCGAGCAGTACTTC	CASSHAFPGLAGGTEQYF
TRBD2	16	TRBV20-1	many	TRBJ2-5	TGCAGTGCTATAGGGACTAGCGGGAGTAAGGGGGAGACCCAGTACTTC	CSAIGTSGSKGETQYF
-	17	TRBV11-2	many	TRBJ2-2	TGTGCCAGCCGCCTAGGGGTGAGCGGAGCAAACACCGGGGAGCTGTTTTTT	CASRLGVSGANTGELFF
-	13	TRBV19	-	TRBJ2-1	TGTGCCAGCCTTAGGCCAGGGTTAAATGAGCAGTTCTTC	CASLRPGLNEQFF
-	14	TRBV5-6	-	TRBJ2-7	TGTGCCAGCAGCACACCCGGGAGATCCTACGAGCAGTACTTC	CASSTPGRSYEQYF
TRBD1	15	TRBV6-1	many	TRBJ2-7	TGTGCCAGCAGGCGGACAGGGGAGGGATTGTACGAGCAGTACTTC	CASRRTGEGLYEQYF
-	12	TRBV12-3/TRBV12-4	many	TRBJ1-2	TGTGCCAGCAGTCCCGGACAGAGGGGCTACACCTTC	CASSPGQRGYTF
TRBD2	18	TRBV5-4	-	TRBJ2-1	TGTGCCAGCAGCTTGGCAAGGGGGAGCGGGAGCCTCTACGATGAGCAGTTCTTC	CASSLARGSGSLYDEQFF
-	13	TRBV30	many	TRBJ2-1	TGTGCCTGGAGTGTCCTTCGCCTCAATGAGCAGTTCTTC	CAWSVLRLNEQFF
-	14	TRBV19	-	TRBJ2-7	TGTGCCAGTAGTATTAGCCAGGGATCAGCTGAGCAGTACTTC	CASSISQGSAEQYF
TRBD2	15	TRBV9	-	TRBJ2-3	TGTGCCAGCAGCGTAGGTCTAGCGGGAACAGATACGCAGTATTTT	CASSVGLAGTDTQYF
-	11	TRBV5-1	many	TRBJ2-7	TGCGCCAGCAGCTGGGAAGGGGAGCAGTACTTC	CASSWEGEQYF
TRBD2	16	TRBV19	many	TRBJ2-1	TGTGCCAGTAGTGGGCGGACTAGCGGGGCCTACAATGAGCAGTTCTTC	CASSGRTSGAYNEQFF
-	13	TRBV15	-	TRBJ2-7	TGTGCCACCAGCAGAGGGGGGGTAGACGAGCAGTACTTC	CATSRGGVDEQYF
-	14	TRBV9	many	TRBJ2-5	TGTGCCAGCAGCGTAGGGGCAGTCCAAGAGACCCAGTACTTC	CASSVGAVQETQYF
-	15	TRBV7-2	few	TRBJ1-2	TGTGCCAGCAGCCCCGCGGCAGGGCTCCCCTATGGCTACACCTTC	CASSPAAGLPYGYTF
-	13	TRBV29-1	few	TRBJ2-7	TGCAGCGTTGAGGGTAAGCGAACCTACGAGCAGTACTTC	CSVEGKRTYEQYF
TRBD2	14	TRBV11-2	many	TRBJ2-7	TGTGCCAGCAGCTTAACTAGCGGGAAGGGCGAGCAGTACTTC	CASSLTSGKGEQYF
-	15	TRBV28	many	TRBJ2-7	TGTGCCAGCAGCCCTAGACTGAAACCGACCTACGAGCAGTACTTC	CASSPRLKPTYEQYF
TRBD2	11	TRBV10-3	-	TRBJ2-5	TGTGCCACCGGACCGGGACTAGGCCTTTACTTC	CATGPGLGLYF
-	14	TRBV6-1	many	TRBJ2-5	TGTGCCAGCAGTCCCGGTTTGGCATCAGAGACCCAGTACTTC	CASSPGLASETQYF
TRBD1	16	TRBV7-9	many	TRBJ2-7	TGTGCCAGCAGCCCCTCGTCCGGGACAGATGCCTACGAGCAGTACTTC	CASSPSSGTDAYEQYF
-	13	TRBV6-1	many	TRBJ1-2	TGTGCCAGCCTGATACCGGGGGGCGGTGGCTACACCTTC	CASLIPGGGGYTF
-	21	TRBV2	-	TRBJ2-4	TGTGCCAGCTGCCCGAGACCAGGACAGTCCAAAAAGGTTGGGGTCAAAAACATTCAGTACTTC	CASCPRPGQSKKVGVKNIQYF
-	14	TRBV18	few	TRBJ2-3	TGTGCCAGCTCACCTAAAAGCGGCACAGATACGCAGTATTTT	CASSPKSGTDTQYF
TRBD2	15	TRBV20-1	many	TRBJ2-2	TGCAGTGCTAGGGGACTAGCGGGAGGTATCGGGGAGCTGTTTTTT	CSARGLAGGIGELFF
-	14	TRBV7-2	many	TRBJ1-2	TGTGCCAGCAGCCATGGGACACTCAACTATGGCTACACCTTC	CASSHGTLNYGYTF
-	17	TRBV27	many	TRBJ1-5	TGTGCCAGCAGTCCTCCCTCGGGGGGAGCCAGCAATCAGCCCCAGCATTTT	CASSPPSGGASNQPQHF
-	14	TRBV27	few	TRBJ1-5	TGTGCCAGCAGTGGGAAGGGATACAATCAGCCCCAGCATTTT	CASSGKGYNQPQHF
-	12	TRBV20-1	many	TRBJ2-5	TGCAGTGCTAGGTTGGGAAAAGAGACCCAGTACTTC	CSARLGKETQYF
-	14	TRBV12-3/TRBV12-4	many	TRBJ1-2	TGTGCCAGCAGACGTCGGGGCGATAACTATGGCTACACCTTC	CASRRRGDNYGYTF
TRBD1	15	TRBV20-1	many	TRBJ2-7	TGCAGTGCTAGTACCCCGGGACAGGGGATAGCCGAGCAGTACTTC	CSASTPGQGIAEQYF
-	20	TRBV11-2	many	TRBJ2-4	TGTGCCAGCAGCTTGGGTGAGGGTAGCGCGAGAACCATAGCCAAAAACATTCAGTACTTC	CASSLGEGSARTIAKNIQYF
-	16	TRBV27	-	TRBJ1-4	TGTGCCAGCAGTTTATTACCCCCGGGAGCTAATGAAAAACTGTTTTTT	CASSLLPPGANEKLFF
-	12	TRBV29-1	many	TRBJ2-5	TGCAGCGTTGATCTGCAGGGAGGGACCCAGTACTTC	CSVDLQGGTQYF
-	12	TRBV20-1	many	TRBJ1-1	TGCAGTGCTAGAGAAGGGCCATCTGAAGCTTTCTTT	CSAREGPSEAFF
TRBD2	14	TRBV25-1	many	TRBJ2-7	TGTGCCAGCAGTGAGGGGGAGGGTTCCCACGAGCAGTACTTC	CASSEGEGSHEQYF
-	15	TRBV19	-	TRBJ2-1	TGTGCCAGTAGCCTAGCTGTCCAGACCTACAATGGGCAGTTCTTC	CASSLAVQTYNGQFF
TRBD1	15	TRBV6-1	-	TRBJ2-7	TGTGCCAGCAGTCGTACCCGGACAGGGATGGGCGAGCAGTACTTC	CASSRTRTGMGEQYF
-	15	TRBV7-8	few	TRBJ2-2	TGTGCCAGCAGCTTAAACCGTGTTCGCGCCGGGGAGCTGTTTTTT	CASSLNRVRAGELFF
TRBD1	19	TRBV7-9	-	TRBJ2-6	TGTGCCAGCAGCTTAGTAGCGAACAGGGGCGACTCTGGGGCCAACGTCCTGACTTTC	CASSLVANRGDSGANVLTF
-	13	TRBV3-1	many	TRBJ1-1	TGTGCCAGCAGCCCCTTCGTTAGGACTGAAGCTTTCTTT	CASSPFVRTEAFF
-	14	TRBV25-1	few	TRBJ1-1	TGTGCCAGCAGTGATTCCAGGAGCTACACTGAAGCTTTCTTT	CASSDSRSYTEAFF
TRBD2	18	TRBV27	-	TRBJ2-7	TGTGCCAGCAGACCCCCCCTGACTAGCGGGGGAGACTACTACGAGCAGTACTTC	CASRPPLTSGGDYYEQYF